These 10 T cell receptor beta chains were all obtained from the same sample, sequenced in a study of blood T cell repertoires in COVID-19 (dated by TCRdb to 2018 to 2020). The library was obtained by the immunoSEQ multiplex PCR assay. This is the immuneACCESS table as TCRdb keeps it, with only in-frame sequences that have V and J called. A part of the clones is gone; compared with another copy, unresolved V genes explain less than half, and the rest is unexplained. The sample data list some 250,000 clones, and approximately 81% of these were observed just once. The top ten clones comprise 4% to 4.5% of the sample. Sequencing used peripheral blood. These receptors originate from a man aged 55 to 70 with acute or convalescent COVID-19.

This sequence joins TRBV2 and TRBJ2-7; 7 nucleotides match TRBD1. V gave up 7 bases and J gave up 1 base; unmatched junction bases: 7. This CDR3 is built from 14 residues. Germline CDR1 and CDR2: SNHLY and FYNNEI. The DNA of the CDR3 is TGTGCCAGCACGGGGACAGTAACTTCCTACGAGCAGTACTTC. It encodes CASTGTVTSYEQYF. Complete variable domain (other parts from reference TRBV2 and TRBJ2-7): EPEVTQTPSHQVTQMGQEVILRCVPISNHLYFYWYRQILGQKVEFLVSFYNNEISEKSEIFDDQFSVERPDGSNFTLKIRSTKLEDSAMYFCASTGTVTSYEQYFGPGTRLTVT.

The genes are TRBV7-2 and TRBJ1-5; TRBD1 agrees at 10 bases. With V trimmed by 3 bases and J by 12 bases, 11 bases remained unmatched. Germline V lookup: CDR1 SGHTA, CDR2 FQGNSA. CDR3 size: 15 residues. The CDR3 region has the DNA TGTGCCAGCAGCTTGCCCGGGACAGGGGTAAGTCGCCAGCATTTT. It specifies CASSLPGTGVSRQHF.

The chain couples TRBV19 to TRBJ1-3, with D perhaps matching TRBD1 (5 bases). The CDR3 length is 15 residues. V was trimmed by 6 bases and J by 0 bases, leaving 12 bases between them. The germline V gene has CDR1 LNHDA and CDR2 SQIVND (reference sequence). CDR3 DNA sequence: TGTGCCAGTAGCAACCCCACAGGCTCTGGAAACACCATATATTTT. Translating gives CASSNPTGSGNTIYF. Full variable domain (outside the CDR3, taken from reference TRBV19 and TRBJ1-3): DGGITQSPKYLFRKEGQNVTLSCEQNLNHDAMYWYRQDPGQGLRLIYYSQIVNDFQKGDIAEGYSVSREKKESFPLTVTSAQKNPTAFYLCASSNPTGSGNTIYFGEGSWLTVV.

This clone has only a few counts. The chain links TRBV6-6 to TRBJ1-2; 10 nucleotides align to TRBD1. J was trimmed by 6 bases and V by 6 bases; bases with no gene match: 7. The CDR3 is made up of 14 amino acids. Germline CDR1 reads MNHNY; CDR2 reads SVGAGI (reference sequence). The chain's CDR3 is CASSPTGGGDGYTF. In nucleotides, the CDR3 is TGTGCCAGCAGCCCGACAGGGGGCGGAGATGGCTACACCTTC.

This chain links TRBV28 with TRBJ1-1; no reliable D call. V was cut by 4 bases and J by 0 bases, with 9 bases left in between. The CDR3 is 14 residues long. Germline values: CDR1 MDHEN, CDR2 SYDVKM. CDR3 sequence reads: CASSSGSMNTEAFF. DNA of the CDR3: TGTGCCAGCAGTTCGGGAAGCATGAACACTGAAGCTTTCTTT.

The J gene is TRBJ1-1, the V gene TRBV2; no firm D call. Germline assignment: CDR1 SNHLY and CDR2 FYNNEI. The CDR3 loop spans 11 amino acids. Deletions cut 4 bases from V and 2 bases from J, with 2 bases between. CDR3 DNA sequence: TGTGCCAGCAGTGCTAACACTGAAGCTTTCTTT. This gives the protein CASSANTEAFF.

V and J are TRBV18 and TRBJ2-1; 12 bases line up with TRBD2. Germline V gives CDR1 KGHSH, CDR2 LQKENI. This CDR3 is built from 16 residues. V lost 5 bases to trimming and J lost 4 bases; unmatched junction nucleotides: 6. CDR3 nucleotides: TGTGCCAGCTCATCGACTAGCGGGAGACCTTACAATGAGCAGTTCTTC. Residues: CASSSTSGRPYNEQFF.

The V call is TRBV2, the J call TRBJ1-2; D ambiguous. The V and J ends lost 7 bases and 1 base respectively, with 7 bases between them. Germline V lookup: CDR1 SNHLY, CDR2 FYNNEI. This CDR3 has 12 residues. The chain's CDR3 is CASKQSNYGYTF. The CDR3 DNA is TGTGCCAGCAAACAGAGTAACTATGGCTACACCTTC.

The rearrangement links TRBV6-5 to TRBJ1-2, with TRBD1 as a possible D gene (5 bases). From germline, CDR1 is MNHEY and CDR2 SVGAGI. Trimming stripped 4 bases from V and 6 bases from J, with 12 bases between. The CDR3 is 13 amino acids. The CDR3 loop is CASSSRTTDGYTF. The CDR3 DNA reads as TGTGCCAGCAGTTCCAGGACAACGGATGGCTACACCTTC.

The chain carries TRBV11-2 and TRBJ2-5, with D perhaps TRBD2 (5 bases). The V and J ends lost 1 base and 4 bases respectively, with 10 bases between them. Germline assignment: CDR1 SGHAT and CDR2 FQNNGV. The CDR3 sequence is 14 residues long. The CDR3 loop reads CASSLGGRRETQYF. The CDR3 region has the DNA TGTGCCAGCAGCTTAGGAGGGCGGAGAGAGACCCAGTACTTC.